What follows describes a single T cell receptor (beta chain). This sample was included in a study of T cells in Graves' hyperthyroidism and ophthalmopathy. TCR beta CDR3 region amplification was performed from RNA transcripts. A set of HTBI primers served as the primers for a first-round RT-PCR of the TCR CDR3. Each CDR3 protein is one row after TCRdb ran MiXCR on the multiplex PCR reads. The sample has more than 300,000 distinct CDR3 sequences, 18% seen once. The CDR3 extends over 16 amino acids. CDR1 is SGHVS, CDR2 FNYEAQ, per germline. V lost 2 bases to trimming and J lost 0 bases, with 14 bases between them.

The genes are TRBV7-6 and TRBJ2-7; no definite D call. The TCR originated in a young man with Graves' ophthalmopathy. Source material: blood. In nucleotides, the CDR3 is TGTGCCAGCAGCTTAATGGCCGATGGCGGCTCCTACGAGCAGTACTTC. Translated: CASSLMADGGSYEQYF.